These 22 T cell receptor beta chains originate from one sample sequenced in a study of blood T cell repertoires in COVID-19. Assay: immunoSEQ multiplex PCR; the TCRdb copy retains only in-frame clones and omits some. The sample includes about 670,000 clones, just under 90% seen only once; the top ten take roughly 0.26%. The source material was peripheral blood. These receptors originate from a woman younger than 35 with acute or convalescent COVID-19.

The chain uses TRBV5-1 and TRBJ1-2; 8 positions match TRBD1. V was clipped by 4 bases and J by 5 bases; unmatched bases: 10. Germline V gives CDR1 SGHRS, CDR2 YFSETQ. The CDR3 consists of 15 residues. The CDR3 bases are TGCGCCAGCAGCCGGGAAGCAGGGGGCGATTATGGCTACACCTTC. It is translated as CASSREAGGDYGYTF.

This sequence joins TRBV6-4 and TRBJ1-1; D gene ambiguous. V dropped 2 bases and J dropped 7 bases, with 11 bases sitting between them. Germline values: CDR1 MRHNA, CDR2 SNTAGT. This CDR3 contains 13 residues. The CDR3 DNA sequence: TGTGCCAGCAGTGACACGGGAGAAGGTGAAGCTTTCTTT. Its translation: CASSDTGEGEAFF.

The rearrangement links TRBV27 to TRBJ1-5, with D perhaps matching TRBD1 (6 bases). V was pared by 4 bases and J by 6 bases, with 7 bases between. The CDR3 has 12 residues. Germline assignment: CDR1 MNHEY and CDR2 SMNVEV (reference sequence). Written as DNA, the CDR3 is TGTGCCAGCAGTTCAGGGGCTCAGCCCCAGCATTTT. This translates into CASSSGAQPQHF.

The V and J genes are TRBV5-4 and TRBJ1-2; the match to TRBD1 covers 9 bases. V lost 1 base, J lost 8 bases, and 3 bases stayed unmatched. Looked up from germline, CDR1 is SGHNT and CDR2 is YYREEE (reference sequence). This CDR3 is 13 amino acids long. As DNA, the CDR3 is TGTGCCAGCAGCTTGAACAGGGGGCTAGGCTACACCTTC. It encodes CASSLNRGLGYTF.

The rearrangement joins TRBV6-5 to TRBJ1-6, with D possibly matching TRBD1 (5 bases). The CDR3 extends over 14 amino acids. The V end was cut by 5 bases, the J end by 9 bases, with 14 bases between. Germline V gene sequence: CDR1 MNHEY, CDR2 SVGAGI. The CDR3, as DNA: TGTGCCAGCAGTCAGGTATCGGGGGTTTCACCCCTCCACTTT. Translated, it gives CASSQVSGVSPLHF.

There are a few counts of this clone. The chain joins TRBV15 to TRBJ1-1; 7 bases fit TRBD1. V shed 6 bases, J shed 5 bases, and the junction held 15 bases outside the gene matches. There are 16 residues in the CDR3. CDR1 is LNHNV and CDR2 is YYDKDF in the germline V gene (reference sequence). CDR3 bases: TGTGCCACCAGTGAGGGGACAGTAGGGTCGTGGACTGAAGCTTTCTTT. Its protein product is CATSEGTVGSWTEAFF.

The chain links TRBV28 to TRBJ1-6; perhaps TRBD1 as D (6 bases). Germline V gene data show CDR1 as MDHEN and CDR2 as SYDVKM. The CDR3 loop spans 16 amino acids. V lost 5 bases and J lost 5, with 16 bases in between. CDR3 sequence (DNA): TGTGCCAGCAGTACGCCAGGGGCCTTTAATAATTCACCCCTCCACTTT. Residues: CASSTPGAFNNSPLHF.

The chain employs TRBV29-1 and TRBJ1-2; 7 bases match TRBD1. The CDR3 consists of 15 residues. The trim removed 3 bases at V and 0 bases at J, leaving 7 bases unmatched. Germline assignment: CDR1 SQVTM and CDR2 ANQGSEA. The CDR3 protein is CSVDPTGAANYGYTF. CDR3 nucleotides: TGCAGCGTTGACCCTACAGGGGCTGCTAACTATGGCTACACCTTC. The entire variable domain, with the rest obtained from reference TRBV29-1 and TRBJ1-2, is as follows: SAVISQKPSRDICQRGTSLTIQCQVDSQVTMMFWYRQQPGQSLTLIATANQGSEATYESGFVIDKFPISRPNLTFSTLTVSNMSPEDSSIYLCSVDPTGAANYGYTFGSGTRLTVV.

This chain links TRBV15 with TRBJ2-3; 9 bases match TRBD2. Germline-derived CDR1 and CDR2 are LNHNV and YYDKDF (reference sequence). The length of the CDR3 is 19 residues. The ends lost 0 bases at V and 4 bases at J; junction bases unmatched: 14. CDR3 coding DNA: TGTGCCACCAGCAGAGATGTTAGGATTAGCGGGGGTGGTGCAGATACGCAGTATTTT. It codes for CATSRDVRISGGGADTQYF.

This rearrangement joins TRBV6-4 to TRBJ1-2; TRBD1 agrees at 9 bases. The germline gives CDR1 MRHNA, CDR2 SNTAGT. The CDR3 extends over 15 amino acids. Losses at the gene ends were 7 bases for V and 1 base for J; bases not matched to a gene: 7. The CDR3 DNA is TGTGCCAGCAAGGCCGGACAGGGGTTTAACTATGGCTACACCTTC. Amino acid sequence: CASKAGQGFNYGYTF.

The rearrangement joins TRBV6-1 to TRBJ2-4, with no clear D. The V gene lost 0 bases and the J gene lost 8 bases, with 14 bases spanning the gap. CDR1 MNHNS and CDR2 SASEGT come from the germline V gene. CDR3 size: 15 residues. The CDR3 bases are TGTGCCAGCAGTGAAGCTTACGGCTCTAGAGACATTCAGTACTTC. Amino acids: CASSEAYGSRDIQYF.

The chain combines TRBV5-4 with TRBJ1-6; D is unresolved. V lost 2 bases and J lost 9, with 21 bases in between. The CDR3 totals 17 residues. Germline V gives CDR1 SGHNT, CDR2 YYREEE (reference sequence). CDR3 nucleotide sequence: TGTGCCAGCAGCTTATCTGCCCGTTTTCGACCAGGTTCACCCCTCCACTTT. Protein product: CASSLSARFRPGSPLHF.

The chain carries TRBV9 and TRBJ1-5; 8 bases align to TRBD1. In germline, CDR1 is SGDLS, CDR2 YYNGEE. CDR3 length: 15 residues. V dropped 5 bases and J dropped 5; count of bases not matched to a gene: 9. The CDR3 is CASSLHRGEDQPQHF. Written as DNA, the CDR3 is TGTGCCAGCAGTTTACACAGGGGGGAGGATCAGCCCCAGCATTTT.

This sequence joins TRBV19 and TRBJ2-1; 8 positions agree with TRBD1. Looked up from germline, CDR1 is LNHDA and CDR2 is SQIVND (reference sequence). The CDR3 runs to 16 residues. V dropped 5 bases and J dropped 4; count of bases not matched to a gene: 10. CDR3 sequence reads: CASSASDRGGYNEQFF. CDR3 in DNA: TGTGCCAGTAGTGCATCTGACAGGGGCGGTTACAATGAGCAGTTCTTC.

The chain has TRBV27 and TRBJ1-1, with D perhaps matching TRBD1 (5 bases). CDR1 is MNHEY and CDR2 is SMNVEV in the germline V gene (reference sequence). Between the trimmed V and J ends, which lost 3 bases and 3 bases, there was a span of 11 bases. The CDR3 has 14 residues. CDR3 region: CASSLLGRDTEAFF. CDR3 coding DNA: TGTGCCAGCAGTTTGCTGGGCAGGGACACTGAAGCTTTCTTT.

The chain carries TRBV7-2 and TRBJ2-7, with D perhaps TRBD2 (5 bases). The germline V gene encodes CDR1 SGHTA and CDR2 FQGNSA. This CDR3 comprises 15 residues. Trimming took 1 base from V and 3 from J, leaving 13 bases between them. DNA for the CDR3: TGTGCCAGCAGCTTAGTTCGGGGTCCCCTCTACGAGCAGTACTTC. Translating gives CASSLVRGPLYEQYF.

V and J are TRBV5-1 and TRBJ2-1; 7 positions agree with TRBD2. This CDR3 region has 13 residues. Germline CDR1 SGHRS, CDR2 YFSETQ. Losses at the gene ends were 9 bases for V and 3 bases for J; bases not matched to a gene: 6. CDR3 amino acids: CATTGTNYNEQFF. CDR3 in DNA: TGCGCCACCACCGGGACTAACTACAATGAGCAGTTCTTC.

This clone occurred once. The chain combines TRBV5-6 with TRBJ1-3, with 8 bases aligning to TRBD1. V gave up 7 bases and J gave up 4 bases; unmatched junction bases: 10. Germline V CDR1 and CDR2: SGHDT, YYEEEE. CDR3 length: 15 residues. Here the CDR3 DNA reads TGTGCCAGCCACCCGGCAGGGGGCTCGGGAAACACCATATATTTT. The encoded protein is CASHPAGGSGNTIYF.

V gene TRBV5-6 combines with J gene TRBJ1-5; D perhaps matches TRBD1 (5 bases). The CDR3 loop spans 14 amino acids. In germline, CDR1 is SGHDT, CDR2 YYEEEE. Between the trimmed V and J ends, which lost 4 bases and 4 bases, there was a span of 12 bases. DNA for the CDR3: TGTGCCAGCAGCGGGGGACGGGAGAATCAGCCCCAGCATTTT. Encoded protein: CASSGGRENQPQHF.

The gene calls are TRBV5-1 and TRBJ1-6; possibly TRBD1 for D (6 bases). The V end was cut by 2 bases, the J end by 5 bases, with 11 bases between. Germline V CDR1 and CDR2: SGHRS, YFSETQ. The CDR3 has 15 residues. CDR3 amino acids: CASSFEGQHNSPLHF. The DNA of the CDR3 is TGCGCCAGCAGCTTTGAGGGACAACATAATTCACCCCTCCACTTT. Drawing the rest from reference TRBV5-1 and TRBJ1-6, the complete variable domain is KAGVTQTPRYLIKTRGQQVTLSCSPISGHRSVSWYQQTPGQGLQFLFEYFSETQRNKGNFPGRFSGRQFSNSRSEMNVSTLELGDSALYLCASSFEGQHNSPLHFGNGTRLTVT.

The chain couples TRBV29-1 to TRBJ1-5, with 9 nucleotides matching TRBD1. Per germline, CDR1 SQVTM and CDR2 ANQGSEA. The CDR3 is made up of 13 amino acids. Trimming took 3 bases from V and 11 from J; bases not matched to a gene: 8. CDR3 in amino acids: CSVDAGTGMTQHF. In nucleotides, the CDR3 is TGCAGCGTTGACGCCGGGACAGGGATGACCCAGCATTTT.

CDR3 sequence reads: CASNRDRDNQPQHF. The CDR3 region has the DNA TGTGCCAGCAATAGGGACAGGGATAATCAGCCCCAGCATTTT. The V call is TRBV6-5, the J call TRBJ1-5; 9 nucleotides agree with TRBD1. Per germline, CDR1 MNHEY and CDR2 SVGAGI. V lost 7 bases and J lost 4; bases outside the gene matches: 5. The CDR3 spans 14 residues.